Shown below are 22 T cell receptor beta chains from a single sample sequenced in a study of beta chain features in type 1 diabetes. Every bit of the isolated RNA underwent reverse transcription, so sequencing read expressed TCRB transcripts. Data came from immunoSEQ multiplex PCR; TCRdb stores just in-frame clones and leaves some out. The sample gives about 160,000 clones, 9% to 10% of which show up once; 0.7% is in the top ten. The antigens for these receptors are not known. Study observations and caveats: Moderate yet significant TCRB CDR3 shortening was seen in Type 1 diabetes patients in all four CD4+ subsets.

Sequencing was performed on central memory CD4+ T cells from blood. The source is a woman younger than 45 with type 1 diabetes.

The chain employs TRBV7-9 and TRBJ1-1; TRBD1 matches at 7 bases. Germline V lookup: CDR1 SEHNR, CDR2 FQNEAQ (reference sequence). CDR3 length: 12 residues. With V trimmed by 10 bases and J by 4 bases, 6 bases remained unmatched. The CDR3, as DNA: TGTGCCACGGCGACAGGGTTCACTGAAGCTTTCTTT. Translating it yields CATATGFTEAFF.

This clone has only a few counts. The chain combines TRBV5-1 with TRBJ2-7; 13 bases are a match to TRBD2. There are 15 residues in the CDR3. Germline V gene lookup returns CDR1 SGHRS and CDR2 YFSETQ. V trimming: 3 bases; J trimming: 6 bases; junction bases outside the gene matches: 6. CDR3 coding DNA: TGCGCCAGCAGCTCCGGACTAGCGGGAGCGCGCGAGCAGTACTTC. Residues: CASSSGLAGAREQYF.

J is TRBJ1-3 and V is TRBV6-5; 8 nucleotides match TRBD1. The CDR3 covers 16 residues. The germline gives CDR1 MNHEY, CDR2 SVGAGI. Trimming took 3 bases from V and 8 from J; bases not matched to a gene: 12. The CDR3 DNA sequence: TGTGCCAGCAGTTATCAGGCAGGGGGCCTGGGAGACACCATATATTTT. It is translated as CASSYQAGGLGDTIYF.

The genes are TRBV28 and TRBJ1-2; 8 bases are a match to TRBD1. The CDR3 totals 14 residues. The germline CDR1 and CDR2 sequences are MDHEN and SYDVKM. The V and J ends lost 10 bases and 5 bases, in that order; junction bases with no gene match: 12. The CDR3 protein is CAIETTGAKYGYTF. The CDR3 bases are TGTGCCATCGAAACGACAGGGGCGAAGTATGGCTACACCTTC.

Turning to this clone: Other DNA sequences within the sample encode an identical CDR3. The rearrangement joins TRBV4-1 to TRBJ1-4; D perhaps matches TRBD1 (5 bases). The CDR3 sequence is 14 residues long. The germline V gene encodes CDR1 MGHRA and CDR2 YSYEKL. Trimming shortened V by 1 base and J by 8 bases, and 11 bases separated the two germline ends. This chain's CDR3 is CASSQVQGTEKLFF. The DNA of the CDR3 is TGCGCCAGCAGCCAAGTCCAGGGCACCGAAAAACTGTTTTTT.

This clone appeared a few times. The chain joins TRBV5-1 to TRBJ1-2; TRBD1 might be the D (6 bases). There are 16 residues in the CDR3. Germline V gene data show CDR1 as SGHRS and CDR2 as YFSETQ. The germline V and J ends were trimmed by 0 bases and 3 bases, with 15 bases remaining between them. The CDR3 nucleotides read TGCGCCAGCAGCTTGGATTCCACAGGGAGGGACTATGGCTACACCTTC. This gives the protein CASSLDSTGRDYGYTF.

The chain uses TRBV7-2 and TRBJ2-7, with D unresolved. CDR1 and CDR2 (germline): SGHTA, FQGNSA. Trimming cost V 1 base and J 7 bases, with 14 bases left between them. This CDR3 region has 14 residues. CDR3: CASSLGAQPREQYF. CDR3 in DNA: TGTGCCAGCAGCTTAGGAGCGCAGCCTCGGGAGCAGTACTTC.

The chain recombines TRBV5-1 with TRBJ2-1; possible D gene TRBD2, 6 bases. CDR3 length: 14 residues. The germline V and J ends were trimmed by 4 bases and 2 bases, with 10 bases remaining between them. The V gene's germline CDR1 is SGHRS and CDR2 YFSETQ. DNA for the CDR3: TGCGCCAGCAGCCCGGGACTTACCTACAATGAGCAGTTCTTC. Translation: CASSPGLTYNEQFF.

This chain's CDR3 is CASSSGTSGPNIQYF. CDR3 DNA: TGTGCCAGCAGTTCCGGGACTAGCGGTCCAAACATTCAGTACTTC. V gene TRBV6-5 combines with J gene TRBJ2-4, with 11 bases fitting TRBD2. CDR3 size: 15 residues. The J segment lost 6 bases and the V segment lost 4 bases, leaving 5 bases of the junction unmatched. Per germline, CDR1 MNHEY and CDR2 SVGAGI.

The rearrangement joins TRBV7-3 to TRBJ2-1, with 9 bases matching TRBD2. The length of the CDR3 is 15 residues. The V gene end was trimmed by 4 bases and the J gene end by 7 bases; junction bases not matched to a gene: 8. Germline CDR1 and CDR2: SGHTA and FQGTGA. This CDR3 is CASSSSGMVGNEQFF. The CDR3 DNA follows: TGTGCCAGCAGCTCTAGCGGGATGGTGGGGAATGAGCAGTTCTTC.

This rearrangement joins TRBV18 to TRBJ2-7; 10 bases line up with TRBD1. Germline CDR1 KGHSH, CDR2 LQKENI. Losses at the gene ends were 6 bases for V and 2 bases for J; bases not matched to a gene: 4. The CDR3 contains 14 residues. In DNA form, the CDR3 reads TGTGCCAGCTCCACGGGGACAGGGGCCTACGAGCAGTACTTC. It translates to CASSTGTGAYEQYF.

V gene TRBV4-1 combines with J gene TRBJ1-1; maybe TRBD1 (6 bases). Germline V lookup: CDR1 MGHRA, CDR2 YSYEKL. V lost 3 bases and J lost 11, with 16 bases in between. This CDR3 comprises 13 residues. For the CDR3, the DNA is TGCGCCAGCAGCCACGACAGGTCCAAAGGGGCTTTCTTT. The encoded protein is CASSHDRSKGAFF.

The CDR3 loop reads CASSPPTRDGYTF. The DNA for the CDR3 is TGTGCCAGCTCACCACCAACCCGGGATGGCTACACCTTC. This chain joins TRBV18 and TRBJ1-2; the D is unclear. The V end lost 0 bases, the J end lost 6 bases, and 8 bases lay between the germline ends. CDR1 KGHSH and CDR2 LQKENI come from the germline V gene. The CDR3 covers 13 residues.

This clone was detected only a few times. The J gene is TRBJ1-1, the V gene TRBV10-3, with D uncertain. The V gene lost 5 bases and the J gene lost 3 bases, with 10 bases spanning the gap. This CDR3 region has 13 residues. Germline V gene lookup returns CDR1 ENHRY and CDR2 SYGVKD. In DNA form, the CDR3 reads TGTGCCATCAGTACGGAGAGGGACACTGAAGCTTTCTTT. The encoded protein is CAISTERDTEAFF.

This clone was counted between two and nine times. The chain links TRBV29-1 to TRBJ1-2; 8 positions match TRBD1. J was trimmed by 2 bases and V by 7 bases; bases with no gene match: 6. Germline V gene data show CDR1 as SQVTM and CDR2 as ANQGSEA. This CDR3 is built from 13 residues. The DNA for the CDR3 is TGCAGCGCCTCGGACAGGGCGAACTATGGCTACACCTTC. Translated: CSASDRANYGYTF.

This clone was counted at least ten times. This chain joins TRBV29-1 and TRBJ1-1; 7 nucleotides agree with TRBD1. Trimming cost V 0 bases and J 8 bases; bases outside gene matches: 6. This CDR3 spans 13 amino acids. Germline V gene data show CDR1 as SQVTM and CDR2 as ANQGSEA. CDR3: CSVEERWDSEAFF. In DNA, the CDR3 is TGCAGCGTTGAAGAAAGATGGGACAGCGAAGCTTTCTTT. The full variable domain, with the rest looked up from reference TRBV29-1 and TRBJ1-1, is SAVISQKPSRDICQRGTSLTIQCQVDSQVTMMFWYRQQPGQSLTLIATANQGSEATYESGFVIDKFPISRPNLTFSTLTVSNMSPEDSSIYLCSVEERWDSEAFFGQGTRLTVV.

The rearrangement joins TRBV11-2 to TRBJ2-1; 10 nucleotides agree with TRBD2. The J segment lost 10 bases and the V segment lost 5 bases, leaving 2 bases of the junction unmatched. The length of the CDR3 is 12 residues. The V gene's germline CDR1 is SGHAT and CDR2 FQNNGV. Here the CDR3 reads CASSPLAGEQFF. CDR3 nucleotides: TGTGCCAGCAGCCCACTAGCGGGGGAGCAGTTCTTC. Looking up the rest from reference TRBV11-2 and TRBJ2-1 gives the full variable domain: EAGVAQSPRYKIIEKRQSVAFWCNPISGHATLYWYQQILGQGPKLLIQFQNNGVVDDSQLPKDRFSAERLKGVDSTLKIQPAKLEDSAVYLCASSPLAGEQFFGPGTRLTVL.

V usage is TRBV14 and J usage is TRBJ2-7, with TRBD1 identical over 7 bases. Trimming took 3 bases from V and 6 from J; bases not matched to a gene: 14. CDR3 size: 16 residues. The V gene's germline CDR1 is SGHDN and CDR2 FVKESK. CDR3: CASSHLRGTDHFEQYF. For the CDR3, the DNA is TGTGCCAGCAGCCACCTAAGGGGGACAGATCATTTCGAGCAGTACTTC.

This clone came up a few times. Mismatch with germline at one junction end may stem from a read error. The chain is built from TRBV7-7 and TRBJ2-1; D gene unclear. The CDR3 loop spans 14 amino acids. Per germline, CDR1 SSHAT and CDR2 FNYEAQ (reference sequence). CDR3 region: CASSLDSSYNEQFF. The CDR3 coding sequence is TGTGCTAGCAGCTTAGACTCGTCCTACAATGAGCAGTTCTTC.

This clone was counted only a few times. The rearrangement uses TRBV9 and TRBJ1-2; possible D gene TRBD1, 6 bases. Germline V gives CDR1 SGDLS, CDR2 YYNGEE. The CDR3 runs 16 residues. V was trimmed by 2 bases and J by 4 bases, leaving 18 bases between them. In nucleotides, the CDR3 is TGTGCCAGCAGCGTCTCCTTCTGGGGGCAGGGCTATGGCTACACCTTC. Translation gives CASSVSFWGQGYGYTF.

This chain connects TRBV5-6 to TRBJ2-1; D gene uncertain. In germline, CDR1 is SGHDT, CDR2 YYEEEE. Trimming left V 1 base short and J 12 bases short, with 8 bases between. The CDR3 length is 11 residues. CDR3 amino acids: CASSLTIRQFF. CDR3 sequence (DNA): TGTGCCAGCAGCTTGACTATCCGGCAGTTCTTC.

This clone was detected a few times. The chain combines TRBV10-3 with TRBJ1-1; D uncertain. The CDR3 length is 12 residues. Germline CDR1 reads ENHRY; CDR2 reads SYGVKD. V was cut by 0 bases and J by 4 bases, with 3 bases left in between. The CDR3, as DNA: TGTGCCATCAGTGAGTCGGCCACTGAAGCTTTCTTT. This sequence encodes CAISESATEAFF.